The TCR beta chain described here comes from a study of shared clonotypes between healthy human individuals. This CDR3 contains 15 residues. The V gene lost 7 bases and the J gene lost 1 base, with 15 bases spanning the gap. Germline loops: CDR1 SGHRS, CDR2 YFSETQ. Libraries were prepared by immunoSEQ multiplex PCR; TCRdb keeps only in-frame clonotypes and omits some of them. The sample includes approximately 330,000 clones, around 70% of them seen just once. The chain employs TRBV5-1 and TRBJ2-1, with D possibly matching TRBD1 (8 bases). The clonotype originates from a man aged 25-45 years in good health. The specimen sequenced was memory CD4+ T cells sorted from blood. Subset defined: CD45RA-negative fraction. The CDR3 DNA reads TGCGCCAGCGGGGAACAGGGGGGGTCCTACAATGAGCAGTTCTTC. This gives the protein CASGEQGGSYNEQFF.